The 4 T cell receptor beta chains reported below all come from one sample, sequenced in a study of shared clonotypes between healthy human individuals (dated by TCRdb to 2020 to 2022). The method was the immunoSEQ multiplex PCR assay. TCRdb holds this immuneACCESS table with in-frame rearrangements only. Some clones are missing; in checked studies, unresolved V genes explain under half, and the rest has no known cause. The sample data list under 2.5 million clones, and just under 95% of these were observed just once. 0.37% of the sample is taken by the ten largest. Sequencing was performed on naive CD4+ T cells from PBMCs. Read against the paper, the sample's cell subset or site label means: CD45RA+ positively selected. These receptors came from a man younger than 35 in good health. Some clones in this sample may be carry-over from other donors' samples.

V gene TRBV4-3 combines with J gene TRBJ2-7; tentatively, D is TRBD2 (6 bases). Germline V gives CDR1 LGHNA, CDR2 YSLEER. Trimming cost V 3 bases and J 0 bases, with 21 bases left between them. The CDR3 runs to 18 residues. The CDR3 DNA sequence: TGCGCCAGCAGCCAGACTAAATTCGGGGGATCGTTCTCCTACGAGCAGTACTTC. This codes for CASSQTKFGGSFSYEQYF.

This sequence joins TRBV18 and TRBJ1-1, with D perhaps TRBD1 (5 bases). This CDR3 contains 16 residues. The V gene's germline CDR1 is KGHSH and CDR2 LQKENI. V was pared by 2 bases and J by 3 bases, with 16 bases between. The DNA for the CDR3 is TGTGCCAGCTCACCATATAGGTGGGGCTGGGACACTGAAGCTTTCTTT. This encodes CASSPYRWGWDTEAFF.

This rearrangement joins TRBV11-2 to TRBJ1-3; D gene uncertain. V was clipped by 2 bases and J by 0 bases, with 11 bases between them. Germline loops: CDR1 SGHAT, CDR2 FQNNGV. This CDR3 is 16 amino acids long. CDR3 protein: CASSLYHRRSGNTIYF. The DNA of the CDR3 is TGTGCCAGCAGCTTATATCACAGACGCTCTGGAAACACCATATATTTT.

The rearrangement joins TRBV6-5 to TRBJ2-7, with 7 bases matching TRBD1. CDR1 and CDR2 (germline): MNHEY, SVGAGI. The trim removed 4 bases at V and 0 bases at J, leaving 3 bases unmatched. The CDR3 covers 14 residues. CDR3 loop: CASSLGQASYEQYF. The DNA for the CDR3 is TGTGCCAGCAGTTTAGGACAGGCCTCCTACGAGCAGTACTTC.